Described below is a single T cell receptor (beta chain) sequence and its context. The method was immunoSEQ multiplex PCR; TCRdb's version includes in-frame clones alone and lacks a portion of them. The sample has roughly 2,500,000 clones, roughly 93% seen once. This specimen comes from a study of shared clonotypes between healthy human individuals. The length of the CDR3 is 15 residues. The ends were cut back, 7 bases at V and 0 bases at J, with 15 bases in the middle. The germline CDR1 and CDR2 sequences are MNHEY and SVGAGI. The rearrangement links TRBV6-5 to TRBJ1-1; D might be TRBD1 (6 bases). This clonotype was obtained from a man aged 18 to 29 in good health. Some clones in this sample may be carry-over from other donors' samples. Sequenced sample: naive CD4+ T cells from PBMCs. The sample's subset: CD45RA+ positively selected. CDR3 sequence reads: CASKEWDNMNTEAFF. DNA of the CDR3: TGTGCCAGCAAAGAGTGGGACAACATGAACACTGAAGCTTTCTTT.